This record looks at one T cell receptor (beta chain) sequence and its context. Antigen specificity is unknown. Sequencing libraries for TCR beta were prepared with iRepertoire HTBI primers and Arm-PCR of CDR3 regions. In the authors' methods: The study identified about 60 TRBV and 13 to 15 TRBJ segments across samples. In TCRdb, the multiplex PCR reads were re-called with MiXCR into one record per CDR3 protein. TCRdb's processing, not the authors' own work, is the source of the V and J calls. The table includes 600,000 to 850,000 distinct CDR3 sequences, about 30% detected once. Germline loops: CDR1 SGHTA, CDR2 FQGNSA. The CDR3 has 15 amino acids. Trimming cost V 2 bases and J 6 bases, with 13 bases left between them. This specimen belongs to a study of regulatory T cells in long-lasting Graves disease. Study findings and constraints: Persistent patients shared more public clonotypes (around 3,000) than new patients (approximately 1,000).

Described time point: persistent/refractory GD, antithyroid drugs over 5 years with positive TRAb. Preparation of the TCR library used RNA extracted from PBMCs. Patients were from an endocrinology department in Xi'an, China. The sequences come from peripheral blood mononuclear cells (PBMCs), collected when the disease was refractory, from a patient treated with antithyroid drugs. The chain is built from TRBV7-2 and TRBJ2-2; weak D call: TRBD2 (7 bases). This sequence originates from a female donor with Graves disease. In DNA, the CDR3 is TGTGCCAGCAGCTTACAGTTGGGGGGGCCCGGGGAGCTGTTTTTT. Translating gives CASSLQLGGPGELFF.